Presented here are 24 T cell receptor beta chains from one specimen sequenced in a study of OX40 agonist ivuxolimab in advanced cancers. This table comes from immunoSEQ multiplex PCR, and its TCRdb copy is limited to in-frame clones, with some not included. The data contain 65,000 to 75,000 clones, approximately 81% of them singletons. The input for sequencing was CD4+ or CD8+ T cells sorted from blood, taken in a trial of the OX40 agonist ivuxolimab. These receptors were collected from an adult with an advanced solid tumor such as melanoma, head and neck, liver or kidney cancer.

DNA of the CDR3: TGTGCCAGCTCACCTCGGGCGAACACTGAAGCTTTCTTT. This gives the protein CASSPRANTEAFF. The chain has TRBV18 and TRBJ1-1, with unresolved D. From germline, CDR1 is KGHSH and CDR2 LQKENI. This CDR3 region has 13 residues. V was cut by 3 bases and J by 1 base, with 6 bases left in between.

The chain has TRBV7-2 and TRBJ2-2; 9 bases map to TRBD1. Per the germline V gene, CDR1 is SGHTA and CDR2 is FQGNSA. The CDR3 length is 15 residues. V lost 3 bases, J lost 5 bases, and 4 bases stayed unmatched. CDR3 amino acids: CASSFRTGDTGELFF. In DNA form, the CDR3 reads TGTGCCAGCAGCTTCAGGACAGGGGATACCGGGGAGCTGTTTTTT.

J is TRBJ2-5 and V is TRBV6-6; the D gene is possibly TRBD2 (7 bases). The germline CDR1 and CDR2 sequences are MNHNY and SVGAGI (reference sequence). This CDR3 contains 13 residues. Trimming left V 8 bases short and J 7 bases short, with 17 bases between. Here the CDR3 reads CASSSAGAGTQYF. CDR3 in DNA: TGTGCCAGCTCTTCGGCGGGGGCTGGGACCCAGTACTTC.

This rearrangement joins TRBV4-2 to TRBJ2-7; D ambiguous. The germline V gene encodes CDR1 LGHNA and CDR2 YNFKEQ. Trimming left V 4 bases short and J 2 bases short, with 9 bases between. This CDR3 comprises 13 residues. The CDR3 loop reads CASSPTRTYEQYF. DNA for the CDR3: TGTGCCAGCAGCCCGACACGGACCTACGAGCAGTACTTC.

The chain is built from TRBV7-2 and TRBJ1-3; tentatively, D is TRBD1 (5 bases). This CDR3 has 15 residues. The germline V and J ends were trimmed by 7 bases and 0 bases, with 13 bases remaining between them. Germline V gives CDR1 SGHTA, CDR2 FQGNSA. The CDR3 spells CASKTERGSGNTIYF. The CDR3 bases are TGTGCCAGCAAAACGGAGAGGGGCTCTGGAAACACCATATATTTT.

The table lists this clone with a few counts. The chain combines TRBV18 with TRBJ2-1; 10 nucleotides line up with TRBD2. There are 21 residues in the CDR3. Germline V gene lookup returns CDR1 KGHSH and CDR2 LQKENI. The trim removed 1 base at V and 0 bases at J, leaving 15 bases unmatched. CDR3 loop: CASSPRTLSSGGRHSYNEQFF. The CDR3 nucleotides are TGTGCCAGCTCACCACGCACCCTATCTAGCGGGGGACGACACTCCTACAATGAGCAGTTCTTC. Complete variable domain (other parts from reference TRBV18 and TRBJ2-1): NAGVMQNPRHLVRRRGQEARLRCSPMKGHSHVYWYRQLPEEGLKFMVYLQKENIIDESGMPKERFSAEFPKEGPSILRIQQVVRGDSAAYFCASSPRTLSSGGRHSYNEQFFGPGTRLTVL.

The V gene is TRBV5-1, the J gene TRBJ2-3; weak D call: TRBD2 (6 bases). V lost 4 bases, J lost 5 bases, and 17 bases lay in between. The germline gives CDR1 SGHRS, CDR2 YFSETQ. This CDR3 is 15 amino acids long. CDR3 in DNA: TGCGCCAGCAGCACCTGGGACTCTCGAATAGATACGCAGTATTTT. Protein product: CASSTWDSRIDTQYF.

V and J are TRBV19 and TRBJ2-3; 7 bases align to TRBD1. Germline V gene data show CDR1 as LNHDA and CDR2 as SQIVND (reference sequence). The CDR3 consists of 14 residues. V lost 7 bases to trimming and J lost 1 base; unmatched junction nucleotides: 5. This CDR3 is CASTPGQRTDTQYF. The CDR3 DNA is TGTGCCAGTACCCCGGGACAGCGCACAGATACGCAGTATTTT.

CDR3 amino acids: CASSLELAGDTDTQYF. DNA for the CDR3: TGTGCCAGCAGCTTGGAGCTAGCGGGAGACACAGATACGCAGTATTTT. The chain combines TRBV5-4 with TRBJ2-3; 10 bases match TRBD2. The CDR3 is 16 residues long. V was clipped by 0 bases and J by 2 bases; unmatched bases: 3. Germline values: CDR1 SGHNT, CDR2 YYREEE (reference sequence).

CDR3 coding DNA: TGTGCCAGCACAAGATCCGGGGCGGGCACTGAAGCTTTCTTT. Protein sequence: CASTRSGAGTEAFF. This chain joins TRBV2 and TRBJ1-1; D might be TRBD1 (5 bases). CDR3 size: 14 residues. Per germline, CDR1 SNHLY and CDR2 FYNNEI. V dropped 7 bases and J dropped 4 bases, with 16 bases sitting between them.

The chain joins TRBV18 to TRBJ2-1; 10 bases align to TRBD1. CDR3 length: 15 residues. The germline CDR1 and CDR2 sequences are KGHSH and LQKENI. The ends lost 3 bases at V and 4 bases at J; junction bases unmatched: 3. The CDR3, as DNA: TGTGCCAGCTCACCCCGGGACAGGGGTTACAATGAGCAGTTCTTC. Protein: CASSPRDRGYNEQFF.

This chain connects TRBV11-3 to TRBJ2-1, with TRBD2 matching over 11 bases. Germline V lookup: CDR1 SGHNT, CDR2 YENEEA. This CDR3 has 17 amino acids. The V segment lost 9 bases and the J segment 0 bases; nucleotides outside the gene matches: 10. The DNA for the CDR3 is TGTGCCAGTTCGGGGCTAGCGGGAGGAATCTCCTACAATGAGCAGTTCTTC. This gives the protein CASSGLAGGISYNEQFF.

This rearrangement joins TRBV6-6 to TRBJ1-5, with D possibly matching TRBD1 (5 bases). V dropped 2 bases and J dropped 9 bases, with 8 bases sitting between them. Germline V gene lookup returns CDR1 MNHNY and CDR2 SVGAGI (reference sequence). The CDR3 spans 12 residues. In nucleotides, the CDR3 is TGTGCCAGCAGTTACGGGGGAGGGCCCCAGCATTTT. As protein: CASSYGGGPQHF.

The chain combines TRBV11-3 with TRBJ2-7; 7 bases are a match to TRBD1. CDR1 and CDR2 from the germline V gene are SGHNT and YENEEA. The CDR3 contains 13 residues. V shed 5 bases, J shed 1 base, and the junction held 2 bases outside the gene matches. The chain's CDR3 is CASSATGSYEQYF. DNA for the CDR3: TGTGCCAGCAGCGCGACAGGGTCCTACGAGCAGTACTTC.

This clone showed up many times. V and J are TRBV14 and TRBJ2-7; tentatively, D is TRBD2 (5 bases). Germline V gene sequence: CDR1 SGHDN, CDR2 FVKESK. Trimming left V 1 base short and J 2 bases short, with 12 bases between. The CDR3 has 15 amino acids. CDR3 loop: CASSQVGSGTYEQYF. The CDR3 coding sequence is TGTGCCAGCAGCCAAGTTGGGTCGGGAACCTACGAGCAGTACTTC.

The J gene is TRBJ2-1, the V gene TRBV5-4; 8 bases are shared with TRBD2. The CDR3 loop spans 15 amino acids. Germline assignment: CDR1 SGHNT and CDR2 YYREEE (reference sequence). Germline trimming cut 6 bases from V and 4 bases from J; bases unmatched to any gene: 9. CDR3 sequence (DNA): TGTGCCAGCAAGGCGGGGGGAGATCCTTACAATGAGCAGTTCTTC. This sequence encodes CASKAGGDPYNEQFF.

The chain couples TRBV7-3 to TRBJ2-7; tentatively, D is TRBD1 (6 bases). The CDR3 consists of 15 residues. Germline CDR1 and CDR2: SGHTA and FQGTGA. V lost 3 bases, J lost 4 bases, and 16 bases lay in between. The CDR3 DNA reads as TGTGCCAGCAGCTTTCACCGGGCAGGGGATTACGAGCAGTACTTC. Translation gives CASSFHRAGDYEQYF. Full variable domain (outside the CDR3, taken from reference TRBV7-3 and TRBJ2-7): GAGVSQTPSNKVTEKGKYVELRCDPISGHTALYWYRQSLGQGPEFLIYFQGTGAADDSGLPNDRFFAVRPEGSVSTLKIQRTERGDSAVYLCASSFHRAGDYEQYFGPGTRLTVT.

The V gene is TRBV11-2, the J gene TRBJ2-1; no reliable D call. The CDR3 runs 13 residues. Trimming took off 4 bases at V and 12 bases at J, with 16 bases between the two ends. Germline assignment: CDR1 SGHAT and CDR2 FQNNGV. CDR3 DNA sequence: TGTGCCAGCAGCTCGGCCCTTAGTCTTGTGCAGTTCTTC. This encodes CASSSALSLVQFF.

This sequence joins TRBV10-1 and TRBJ2-7; D is unresolved. The germline CDR1 and CDR2 sequences are WNHNN and SYGVQD (reference sequence). The germline V and J ends were trimmed by 7 bases and 0 bases, with 10 bases remaining between them. The CDR3 spans 13 residues. CDR3 region: CASNTSNSYEQYF. In nucleotides, the CDR3 is TGCGCCAGCAATACTTCCAACTCCTACGAGCAGTACTTC.

J is TRBJ1-1 and V is TRBV27; D is ambiguous. This CDR3 is 13 amino acids long. The V gene lost 5 bases and the J gene lost 1 base, with 8 bases spanning the gap. The germline gives CDR1 MNHEY, CDR2 SMNVEV (reference sequence). CDR3 nucleotide sequence: TGTGCCAGCAGTATCGAGGGGAACACTGAAGCTTTCTTT. It specifies CASSIEGNTEAFF.

The chain carries TRBV5-6 and TRBJ1-1, with D maybe TRBD1 (5 bases). CDR3 size: 15 residues. CDR1 SGHDT and CDR2 YYEEEE come from the germline V gene. Trimming stripped 4 bases from V and 3 bases from J, with 16 bases between. The CDR3 region has the DNA TGTGCCAGCAGCCCTCAACCCGACAGATACACTGAAGCTTTCTTT. Translated: CASSPQPDRYTEAFF.

The J gene is TRBJ2-1, the V gene TRBV10-3; 11 nucleotides match TRBD1. CDR3 size: 15 residues. Per the germline V gene, CDR1 is ENHRY and CDR2 is SYGVKD. V lost 6 bases, J lost 4 bases, and 5 bases stayed unmatched. The CDR3 region is CAIREGTGGYNEQFF. The CDR3 region has the DNA TGTGCCATCAGGGAGGGGACAGGGGGGTACAATGAGCAGTTCTTC.

The chain joins TRBV5-1 to TRBJ1-6; 7 nucleotides match TRBD1. With 1 base clipped from V and 9 bases from J, the junction kept 4 bases outside the gene matches. The germline V gene encodes CDR1 SGHRS and CDR2 YFSETQ. There are 14 residues in the CDR3. Written as DNA, the CDR3 is TGCGCCAGCAGCTTGACAGGGGTCGGTTCACCCCTCCACTTT. It encodes CASSLTGVGSPLHF.

This clone was detected a few times. Other nucleotide sequences from this sample produce the same CDR3. This CDR3 reads CASSLGGGNQPQHF. The CDR3 DNA follows: TGTGCCAGCAGCTTAGGGGGCGGGAATCAGCCCCAGCATTTT. The chain joins TRBV7-9 to TRBJ1-5; D possibly corresponds to TRBD1 (5 bases). The CDR3 is made up of 14 amino acids. V was cut by 1 base and J by 4 bases, with 8 bases left in between. From germline, CDR1 is SEHNR and CDR2 FQNEAQ (reference sequence).